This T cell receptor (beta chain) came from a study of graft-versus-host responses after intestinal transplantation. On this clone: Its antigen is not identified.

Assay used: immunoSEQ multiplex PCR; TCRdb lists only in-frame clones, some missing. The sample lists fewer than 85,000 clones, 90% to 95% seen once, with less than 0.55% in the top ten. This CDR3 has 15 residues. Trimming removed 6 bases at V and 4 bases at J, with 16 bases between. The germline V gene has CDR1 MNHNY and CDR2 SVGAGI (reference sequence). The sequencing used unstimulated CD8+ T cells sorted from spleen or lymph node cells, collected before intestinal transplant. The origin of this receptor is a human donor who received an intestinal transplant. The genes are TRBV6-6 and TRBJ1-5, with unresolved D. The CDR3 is CASSYGSLGNQPQHF. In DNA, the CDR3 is TGTGCCAGCAGCTACGGTTCCCTGGGAAATCAGCCCCAGCATTTT.